This T cell receptor beta chain was recovered during a study of T cells in localized non-small cell lung cancer. This CDR3 has 13 amino acids. CDR1 is PRHDT and CDR2 is FYEKMQ in the germline V gene (reference sequence). Trimming cost V 6 bases and J 8 bases, with 16 bases left between them. Overall study results and limits: Only one tumor region was sequenced, so heterogeneity remains possible. Adjacent uninvolved lung had the highest clonality, suggesting focused antigen responses. When the top 100 tumor clones were examined, a median approximately 62 of them also appeared in the adjacent lung, which was paired and uninvolved. Elevated blood T cell density was associated with longer overall survival.

Regarding this clone: Its target is unknown.

Profiled with immunoSEQ multiplex PCR; TCRdb holds only in-frame clones, not every one. Among roughly 13,000 clones listed, 89% were seen once. Sequenced material: peripheral blood mononuclear cells, taken before any cancer treatment. The receptor was derived from a man aged 40 to 70 with stage III lung adenocarcinoma. The gene calls are TRBV13 and TRBJ1-2; possibly TRBD1 for D (6 bases). The CDR3 DNA sequence: TGTGCCAGCAGTTGGAGAGGGGGGCCAGGCTACACCTTC. Its translation: CASSWRGGPGYTF. Based on the CDR3 plus reference TRBV13 and TRBJ1-2, the full variable domain is AAGVIQSPRHLIKEKRETATLKCYPIPRHDTVYWYQQGPGQDPQFLISFYEKMQSDKGSIPDRFSAQQFSDYHSELNMSSLELGDSALYFCASSWRGGPGYTFGSGTRLTVV.